Listed below are T cell receptor beta chains from one sample, sequenced in a study of blood T cells in healthy people across ages. Using its own MiXCR run on the 5' RACE reads, TCRdb lists one record per CDR3 protein. This table holds about 680,000 distinct CDR3 sequences, 49% found once. The specimen was blood. Every receptor here comes from a woman between 55 and 75 years old in good health. CDR3s include the opening cysteine and the closing phenylalanine or tryptophan. D genes are given only for firm matches. For some rows the clone size is stated as once, few or many, or as a class when expanded; others skip it.

- | TRBD2 | TRBJ2-3 | TRBV7-9 | CASSQKRLAGRTDTQYF | TGTGCCAGCAGCCAAAAACGACTAGCGGGCCGAACAGATACGCAGTATTTT
- | TRBD2 | TRBJ2-3 | TRBV7-2 | CASKLAGTDTQYF | TGTGCCAGCAAACTAGCGGGCACAGATACGCAGTATTTT
many | TRBD1 | TRBJ2-7 | TRBV30 | CAWSRAGTVTYEQYF | TGTGCCTGGAGCAGGGCCGGGACAGTCACCTACGAGCAGTACTTC
- | TRBD1 | TRBJ2-3 | TRBV12-3/TRBV12-4 | CASSPDRVGTDTQYF | TGTGCCAGCAGTCCAGACAGGGTCGGCACAGATACGCAGTATTTT
- | - | TRBJ2-7 | TRBV4-1 | CASSQDSGGVGEQYF | TGCGCCAGCAGCCAAGATTCTGGGGGAGTGGGGGAGCAGTACTTC
few | TRBD1 | TRBJ2-7 | TRBV10-3 | CAISGGQEIYEQYF | TGTGCCATCAGTGGGGGACAGGAAATCTACGAGCAGTACTTC
few | TRBD2 | TRBJ2-1 | TRBV28 | CASSLAGEYEQFF | TGTGCCAGCAGTTTGGCGGGAGAGTATGAGCAGTTCTTC
- | - | TRBJ1-4 | TRBV6-2/TRBV6-3 | CASSYWGNLKKLFF | TGTGCCAGCAGTTACTGGGGGAACTTGAAAAAACTGTTTTTT
few | - | TRBJ1-2 | TRBV9 | CASSVATRGFLYGYTF | TGTGCCAGCAGCGTAGCTACGAGGGGGTTCCTCTATGGCTACACCTTC
- | TRBD2 | TRBJ2-7 | TRBV2 | CASSEAPSGDCEQYF | TGTGCCAGCAGTGAAGCGCCTAGCGGAGACTGCGAGCAGTACTTC
- | - | TRBJ1-2 | TRBV30 | CAWRPWGPWKGYTF | TGTGCCTGGAGACCCTGGGGACCATGGAAGGGCTACACCTTC
- | TRBD1 | TRBJ2-7 | TRBV6-6 | CASSFSRTGAYEQYF | TGTGCCAGCAGCTTTAGCCGGACAGGGGCGTACGAGCAGTACTTC
- | TRBD1 | TRBJ1-2 | TRBV29-1 | CSVTWGGQLYGYTF | TGCAGCGTAACCTGGGGGGGACAGCTCTATGGCTACACCTTC
- | - | TRBJ1-5 | TRBV6-6 | CASTPGGYSNQPQHF | TGTGCCAGCACCCCCGGCGGGTATAGCAATCAGCCCCAGCATTTT
- | TRBD1 | TRBJ2-7 | TRBV7-6 | CASSLEGQISYEQYF | TGTGCCAGCAGCTTAGAGGGACAGATCTCCTACGAGCAGTACTTC
- | - | TRBJ2-1 | TRBV9 | CASSPHLVDNEQFF | TGTGCCAGCAGCCCCCATCTTGTAGACAATGAGCAGTTCTTC
- | - | TRBJ2-1 | TRBV27 | CASSWGKNEQFF | TGTGCCAGCAGCTGGGGGAAAAATGAGCAGTTCTTC
few | - | TRBJ2-1 | TRBV7-9 | CASTDQRVSYNEQFF | TGTGCCAGCACCGATCAGCGGGTGTCCTACAATGAGCAGTTCTTC
few | - | TRBJ2-7 | TRBV6-6 | CASRNRDNNEQYF | TGTGCCAGCCGAAATCGGGATAACAACGAGCAGTACTTC
- | TRBD2 | TRBJ2-1 | TRBV11-2 | CASSPTSGPSYNEQFF | TGTGCCAGCAGCCCCACTAGCGGTCCTTCCTACAATGAGCAGTTCTTC
many | - | TRBJ2-5 | TRBV12-3/TRBV12-4 | CASSLGGAPETQYF | TGTGCCAGCAGTTTAGGGGGGGCTCCGGAGACCCAGTACTTC
- | TRBD1 | TRBJ2-1 | TRBV12-3/TRBV12-4 | CASSSLGTGRFF | TGTGCCAGCAGTTCACTCGGGACAGGGAGGTTCTTC
- | TRBD1 | TRBJ1-2 | TRBV5-1 | CASSSGQGADGYTF | TGCGCCAGCAGCTCGGGACAGGGGGCGGATGGCTACACCTTC
few | - | TRBJ1-2 | TRBV7-2 | CASSLEQGGGYTF | TGTGCCAGCAGCTTAGAGCAGGGAGGTGGCTACACCTTC
- | - | TRBJ2-1 | TRBV2 | CASRPPGDTYNEQFF | TGTGCCAGCCGCCCCCCCGGGGATACCTACAATGAGCAGTTCTTC
- | - | TRBJ2-4 | TRBV20-1 | CSARDPPLAAKNIQYF | TGCAGTGCTAGAGATCCTCCGTTGGCAGCCAAAAACATTCAGTACTTC
- | - | TRBJ2-5 | TRBV3-1 | CASSQMTPRSETQYF | TGTGCCAGCAGCCAAATGACTCCGAGGTCGGAGACCCAGTACTTC
- | - | TRBJ2-7 | TRBV5-6 | CASSLGVGAEQYF | TGTGCCAGCAGCTTGGGGGTCGGGGCCGAGCAGTACTTC
- | - | TRBJ1-1 | TRBV20-1 | CSARDFRGGKTEAFF | TGCAGTGCTAGAGATTTCAGGGGAGGGAAAACTGAAGCTTTCTTT
- | TRBD2 | TRBJ2-5 | TRBV5-6 | CASSPSRLAGQETQYF | TGTGCCAGCAGCCCCTCGCGACTAGCGGGACAAGAGACCCAGTACTTC
- | TRBD2 | TRBJ2-4 | TRBV20-1 | CSARDYPTLLARVHKEQYF | TGCAGTGCTAGAGATTACCCAACCCTACTAGCGCGAGTACACAAGGAGCAGTACTTC
- | TRBD2 | TRBJ2-5 | TRBV20-1 | CSARDETSSMETQYF | TGCAGTGCTAGAGATGAGACTAGCTCTATGGAGACCCAGTACTTC
once | TRBD2 | TRBJ2-3 | TRBV7-8 | CASSQRGLDSDTQYF | TGTGCCAGCAGCCAACGGGGACTAGATTCGGATACGCAGTATTTT
- | - | TRBJ2-5 | TRBV7-2 | CASSLVGEYVAQYF | TGTGCCAGCAGCTTAGTAGGGGAATACGTCGCCCAGTACTTC
few | - | TRBJ2-1 | TRBV20-1 | CSARVGGERNEQFF | TGCAGTGCTAGAGTAGGGGGGGAGCGCAATGAGCAGTTCTTC
- | TRBD2 | TRBJ2-1 | TRBV10-3 | CAISTGTSGTDEQFF | TGTGCCATCAGCACCGGGACTAGCGGAACGGATGAGCAGTTCTTC
once | - | TRBJ2-7 | TRBV6-6 | CASRHLTGGAFYEQYF | TGTGCCAGCAGACACCTGACTGGCGGGGCCTTCTACGAGCAGTACTTC
many | TRBD2 | TRBJ2-5 | TRBV2 | CASGGNSGREQETQYF | TGTGCCAGCGGAGGGAATAGCGGGAGGGAACAAGAGACCCAGTACTTC
few | - | TRBJ1-5 | TRBV4-1 | CASSHTRGSQPQHF | TGCGCCAGCAGCCACACCAGGGGTTCTCAGCCCCAGCATTTT
- | TRBD2 | TRBJ2-3 | TRBV4-2 | CASSQEGWMGGLAGGPYLDTQYF | TGTGCCAGCAGCCAAGAGGGCTGGATGGGTGGCCTAGCGGGAGGGCCATATTTAGATACGCAGTATTTT
few | - | TRBJ2-5 | TRBV6-1 | CASSSGGKKQETQYF | TGTGCCAGCAGTTCGGGCGGGAAAAAGCAAGAGACCCAGTACTTC
- | - | TRBJ2-7 | TRBV3-1 | CASSHLGPDSYEQYF | TGTGCCAGCAGCCACCTTGGACCTGACTCCTACGAGCAGTACTTC